This paragraph covers one T cell receptor beta chain sequence. Its specificity is not known. At one boundary the junction diverges from the germline segment, which might be a read error. The record originates from a study of cytomegalovirus exposure and HLA in healthy donors. General observations from the study: HLA restriction was apparent for most CMV-associated TCR beta chains in a later analysis. The study assumed roughly uniform donor sequencing depth for presence/absence analyses.

The CDR3 loop spans 11 amino acids. Looked up from germline, CDR1 is MNHNS and CDR2 is SASEGT. Researchers ran the PCR with 60 Vbeta and 13 Jbeta primers. TCRdb's table, derived via immunoSEQ multiplex PCR, lists solely in-frame clones and lacks some. The sample includes around 180,000 clones, around 82% of them seen just once. The sequencing sample was made of PBMCs. This clonotype was sampled from a man between 60 and 75 years old in good health and CMV-seronegative. The V call is TRBV6-1, the J call TRBJ1-2; no firm D call. CDR3 residues: CASSDHYGYPF. The CDR3 nucleotides read TGTGCCAGCAGTGACCACTATGGCTACCCCTTC.